The 20 T cell receptor beta chains in this list originate from one sample, sequenced in a study of CD8 T cells in ankylosing spondylitis. Study findings and constraints: One TCR beta motif, made up of roughly eight highly homologous variants, appeared characteristic of ankylosing spondylitis blood.

TCRdb analysed the 5' RACE reads with MiXCR anew, one entry per CDR3 protein. The sample contains over 400,000 distinct CDR3 sequences, roughly 26% of which appear only once. Their target antigens are unknown. Input material: blood, either unsorted or a sorted T cell fraction (not recorded which). The receptors derive from a male donor with ankylosing spondylitis.

The chain carries TRBV6-1 and TRBJ1-5, with D hard to call. The length of the CDR3 is 13 residues. The V gene lost 7 bases and the J gene lost 0 bases, with 7 bases spanning the gap. The germline V gene encodes CDR1 MNHNS and CDR2 SASEGT. This CDR3 reads CASKTDSNQPQHF. The CDR3 nucleotides are TGTGCCAGCAAAACAGATAGCAATCAGCCCCAGCATTTT.

V is TRBV10-1 and J is TRBJ2-1; D possibly corresponds to TRBD1 (6 bases). Deletions cut 6 bases from V and 7 bases from J, with 13 bases between. In germline, CDR1 is WNHNN, CDR2 SYGVQD (reference sequence). There are 13 residues in the CDR3. As DNA, the CDR3 is TGCGCCAGCAGCCCTAACAGGGAAAATGAGCAGTTCTTC. Its protein product is CASSPNRENEQFF.

V is TRBV7-9 and J is TRBJ2-5; 9 nucleotides align to TRBD1. V was pared by 7 bases and J by 4 bases, with 10 bases of the junction left unmatched. This CDR3 region has 15 residues. Per the germline V gene, CDR1 is SEHNR and CDR2 is FQNEAQ (reference sequence). The CDR3 region has the DNA TGTGCCAGCACCCCCGGGACAGGGCCCCCAGAGACCCAGTACTTC. Amino acids: CASTPGTGPPETQYF.

This chain connects TRBV3-1 to TRBJ1-1, with D uncertain. V was shortened by 3 bases and J by 4 bases, with 6 bases between the two germline ends. Germline loops: CDR1 LGHDT, CDR2 YNNKEL (reference sequence). The CDR3 runs 12 residues. In DNA form, the CDR3 reads TGTGCCAGCAGCCACGCGGGCACTGAAGCTTTCTTT. This encodes CASSHAGTEAFF.

The sample holds a few counts of this clonotype. The chain employs TRBV29-1 and TRBJ1-2, with D perhaps matching TRBD1 (5 bases). Germline V gene data show CDR1 as SQVTM and CDR2 as ANQGSEA. Trimming took 6 bases from V and 4 from J, leaving 12 bases between them. The CDR3 consists of 12 residues. CDR3 sequence reads: CSVARGPYGYTF. DNA for the CDR3: TGCAGCGTAGCCCGGGGCCCCTATGGCTACACCTTC. Full variable domain (rest looked up from reference TRBV29-1 and TRBJ1-2): SAVISQKPSRDICQRGTSLTIQCQVDSQVTMMFWYRQQPGQSLTLIATANQGSEATYESGFVIDKFPISRPNLTFSTLTVSNMSPEDSSIYLCSVARGPYGYTFGSGTRLTVV.

The chain combines TRBV6-1 with TRBJ2-6; D unclear. Germline-derived CDR1 and CDR2 are MNHNS and SASEGT. There are 13 residues in the CDR3. Trimming took 10 bases from V and 0 from J, leaving 7 bases between them. The CDR3 loop reads CATKVSGANVLTF. Written as DNA, the CDR3 is TGTGCCACGAAAGTCTCTGGGGCCAACGTCCTGACTTTC.

The chain combines TRBV20-1 with TRBJ2-7, with D hard to call. The CDR3 extends over 12 amino acids. CDR1 is DFQATT and CDR2 is SNEGSKA in the germline V gene (reference sequence). V lost 1 base and J 7 bases, leaving 11 bases between the germline ends. CDR3 nucleotides: TGCAGTGCTAGAGCTTCAGCCGTTGAGCAGTACTTC. It specifies CSARASAVEQYF.

This clonotype was observed a few times. This sequence joins TRBV5-1 and TRBJ2-5; 7 bases match TRBD1. In germline, CDR1 is SGHRS, CDR2 YFSETQ. The CDR3 is 14 amino acids. After removal of 4 bases from V and 1 base from J, the junction contained 4 bases not matched to a gene. Written as DNA, the CDR3 is TGCGCCAGCAGCGCCCGGGACAGCCAAGAGACCCAGTACTTC. Translated, it gives CASSARDSQETQYF.

The rearrangement joins TRBV29-1 to TRBJ1-1; D not resolved. The CDR3 loop spans 14 amino acids. V was cut by 6 bases and J by 0 bases, with 14 bases left in between. Germline-derived CDR1 and CDR2 are SQVTM and ANQGSEA. This CDR3 is CSVRNQVMNTEAFF. The DNA for the CDR3 is TGCAGCGTCCGCAACCAGGTGATGAACACTGAAGCTTTCTTT.

This clonotype has just a few counts. This chain links TRBV5-1 with TRBJ2-3; no firm D call. This CDR3 has 16 amino acids. Germline assignment: CDR1 SGHRS and CDR2 YFSETQ. Trimming cost V 2 bases and J 1 base, with 14 bases left between them. CDR3 region: CASSFSGATRTDTQYF. In nucleotides, the CDR3 is TGCGCCAGCAGCTTCTCCGGCGCAACTCGCACAGATACGCAGTATTTT.

This clonotype came up a few times. This CDR3 reads CASSASNEQFF. The CDR3 DNA sequence: TGTGCCAGCAGCGCTAGCAATGAGCAGTTCTTC. This sequence joins TRBV7-9 and TRBJ2-1; D not certain. The CDR3 length is 11 residues. Germline V gene lookup returns CDR1 SEHNR and CDR2 FQNEAQ (reference sequence). With 5 bases removed from V and 6 bases from J, the gap between germline ends came to 5 bases. The full variable domain, with the rest looked up from reference TRBV7-9 and TRBJ2-1, is DTGVSQNPRHKITKRGQNVTFRCDPISEHNRLYWYRQTLGQGPEFLTYFQNEAQLEKSRLLSDRFSAERPKGSFSTLEIQRTEQGDSAMYLCASSASNEQFFGPGTRLTVL.

The sample holds a few counts of this clonotype. The chain combines TRBV12-3 or TRBV12-4 with TRBJ1-5; 8 nucleotides agree with TRBD1. Trimming cost V 6 bases and J 1 base; bases outside gene matches: 5. This CDR3 has 15 amino acids. The CDR3 sequence: CASRPDRGSNQPQHF. CDR3 sequence (DNA): TGTGCCAGCAGACCCGACAGGGGAAGCAATCAGCCCCAGCATTTT.

The V gene is TRBV12-3 or TRBV12-4, the J gene TRBJ2-3; 7 bases are shared with TRBD2. CDR3 length: 12 residues. With 5 bases clipped from V and 7 bases from J, the junction kept 3 bases outside the gene matches. The CDR3 loop reads CASSPSGNTQYF. The DNA of the CDR3 is TGTGCCAGCAGTCCTAGCGGAAATACGCAGTATTTT.

This clonotype was seen only a few times. The chain uses TRBV11-1 and TRBJ2-1; 14 bases match TRBD2. This CDR3 is 19 amino acids long. The germline V gene encodes CDR1 SGHAT and CDR2 FQDESV (reference sequence). V trimming: 4 bases; J trimming: 7 bases; junction bases outside the gene matches: 15. The CDR3 region has the DNA TGTGCCAGCAGCTCACCTGGACTAGCGGGAGGCCACCCGAGGAATGAGCAGTTCTTC. The encoded protein is CASSSPGLAGGHPRNEQFF.

V gene TRBV20-1 combines with J gene TRBJ1-2; no clear D. This CDR3 is 16 amino acids long. The germline V and J ends were trimmed by 0 bases and 8 bases, with 22 bases remaining between them. Germline CDR1 DFQATT, CDR2 SNEGSKA (reference sequence). CDR3 nucleotides: TGCAGTGCTAGAGATCTCGCCGGCAGTGCTTCTTGGGGCTACACCTTC. Translating gives CSARDLAGSASWGYTF.

This CDR3 reads CASSVSGPLGQFF. CDR3 in DNA: TGTGCCAGCAGTGTTTCAGGTCCACTAGGGCAGTTCTTC. V usage is TRBV2 and J usage is TRBJ2-1, with a weak D call TRBD2 (5 bases). The CDR3 has 13 amino acids. The V end was cut by 4 bases, the J end by 12 bases, with 16 bases between. Looked up from germline, CDR1 is SNHLY and CDR2 is FYNNEI.

The chain combines TRBV29-1 with TRBJ2-2; 7 bases fit TRBD2. Germline lookup yields CDR1 SQVTM and CDR2 ANQGSEA. This CDR3 comprises 15 residues. V shed 6 bases and J 2 bases; nucleotides not matched to a gene: 9. The CDR3: CSVGVASGNTGELFF. The CDR3 DNA follows: TGCAGCGTGGGGGTGGCTAGCGGAAACACCGGGGAGCTGTTTTTT.

In its sample, this clonotype was seen a few times. V and J are TRBV18 and TRBJ2-5, with unresolved D. V lost 3 bases, J lost 1 base, and 15 bases lay in between. CDR1 KGHSH and CDR2 LQKENI come from the germline V gene. This CDR3 has 16 residues. The CDR3: CASSPREESGQETQYF. CDR3 DNA: TGTGCCAGCTCACCCCGAGAGGAGAGTGGCCAAGAGACCCAGTACTTC.

The chain recombines TRBV7-9 with TRBJ1-3; TRBD1 is a possible D gene (6 bases). The CDR3 spans 14 residues. Germline-derived CDR1 and CDR2 are SEHNR and FQNEAQ (reference sequence). The germline V and J ends were trimmed by 5 bases and 2 bases, with 10 bases remaining between them. The CDR3 sequence: CASSNGTPGNTIYF. The CDR3 coding sequence is TGTGCCAGCAGCAACGGGACACCTGGAAACACCATATATTTT.

This clonotype has more than one count but fewer than ten. V and J are TRBV12-3 or TRBV12-4 and TRBJ1-2; D gene ambiguous. The V gene lost 1 base and the J gene lost 8 bases, with 11 bases spanning the gap. This CDR3 is built from 13 residues. The CDR3 loop is CASSLEGRSGYTF. The CDR3 region has the DNA TGTGCCAGCAGTTTAGAAGGGAGAAGCGGCTACACCTTC.